This T cell receptor beta chain appears in the sequencing data of a study of blood T cell repertoires in COVID-19. Study in general: Acute and convalescent COVID-19 specimens originated in the United States, Italy and Spain. T cells, B-cell-depleted T cells, or PBMCs supplied cDNA or gDNA.

In the original workflow: The authors estimated nucleated cell counts from reference gene primer amplification. Libraries were prepared by immunoSEQ multiplex PCR; TCRdb keeps only in-frame clonotypes and omits some of them. V, J and clone size derive from that table, while D and trimming were established from the DNA sequence. The profile shows 70,000 to 100,000 clones, 60% to 80% of them singletons. This receptor was identified in a woman between 45 and 65 years old with acute or convalescent COVID-19. The specimen was peripheral blood.

CDR3 region: CASQPRTGANTEAFF. The CDR3 bases are TGTGCCAGTCAACCCCGGACAGGAGCGAACACTGAAGCTTTCTTT. This rearrangement joins TRBV28 to TRBJ1-1, with 7 bases fitting TRBD1. With 9 bases clipped from V and 1 base from J, the junction kept 11 bases outside the gene matches. The CDR3 sequence is 15 residues long. In germline, CDR1 is MDHEN, CDR2 SYDVKM.